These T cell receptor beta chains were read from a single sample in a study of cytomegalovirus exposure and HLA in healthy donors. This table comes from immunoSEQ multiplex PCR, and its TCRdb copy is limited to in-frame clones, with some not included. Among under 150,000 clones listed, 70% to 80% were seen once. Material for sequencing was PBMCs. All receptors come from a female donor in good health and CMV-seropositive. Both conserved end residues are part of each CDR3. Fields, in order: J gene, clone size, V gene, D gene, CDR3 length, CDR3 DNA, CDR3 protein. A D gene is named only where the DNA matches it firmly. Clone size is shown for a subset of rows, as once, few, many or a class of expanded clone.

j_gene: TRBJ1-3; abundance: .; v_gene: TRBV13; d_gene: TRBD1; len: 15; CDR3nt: TGTGCCAGCAGCTTAACAGGGGGCGTTGGAAACACCATATATTTT; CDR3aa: CASSLTGGVGNTIYF
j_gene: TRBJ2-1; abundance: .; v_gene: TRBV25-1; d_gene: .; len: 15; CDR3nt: TGTGCCAGCAGTGAATACAGGGCAGGTGACAATGAGCAGTTCTTC; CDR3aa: CASSEYRAGDNEQFF
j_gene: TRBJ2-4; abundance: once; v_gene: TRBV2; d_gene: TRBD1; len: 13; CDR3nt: TGTGCCAGCAGTGGACAGGGGACGGACATTCAGTACTTC; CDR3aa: CASSGQGTDIQYF
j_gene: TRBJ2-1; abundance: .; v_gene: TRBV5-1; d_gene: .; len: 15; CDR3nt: TGCGCCAGCAGCGGGGGACTTGATTCCTACAATGAGCAGTTCTTC; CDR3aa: CASSGGLDSYNEQFF
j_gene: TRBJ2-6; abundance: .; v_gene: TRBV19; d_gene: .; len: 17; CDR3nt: TGTGCCAGTAGACGGACGGTTTATCTCTCTGGGGCCAACGTCTTGACTTTC; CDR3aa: CASRRTVYLSGANVLTF
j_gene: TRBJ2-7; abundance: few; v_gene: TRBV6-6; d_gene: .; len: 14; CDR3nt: TGTGCCAGCACCCCGATGGAGAGCTCCTACGAGCAGTACTTC; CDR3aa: CASTPMESSYEQYF
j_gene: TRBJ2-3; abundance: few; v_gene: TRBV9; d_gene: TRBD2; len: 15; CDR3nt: TGTGCCAGCAGCGCCGCCGGGACTAGGGCAGATACGCAGTATTTT; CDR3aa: CASSAAGTRADTQYF
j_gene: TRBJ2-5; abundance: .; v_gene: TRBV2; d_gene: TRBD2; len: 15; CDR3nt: TGTGCCAGCAATCCGACTAGCGGGAGTTCGGAGACCCAGTACTTC; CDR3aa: CASNPTSGSSETQYF
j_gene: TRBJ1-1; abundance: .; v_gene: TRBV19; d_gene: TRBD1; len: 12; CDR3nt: TGTGCCAGTAGTGGAACAGGGGCTGAAGCTTTCTTT; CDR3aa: CASSGTGAEAFF
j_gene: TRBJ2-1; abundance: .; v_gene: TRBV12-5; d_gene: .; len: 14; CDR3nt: TGTGCTAGTGGGACCGACAGTTCCTACAATGAGCAGTTCTTC; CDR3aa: CASGTDSSYNEQFF
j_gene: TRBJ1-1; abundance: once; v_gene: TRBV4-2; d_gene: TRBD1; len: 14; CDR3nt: TGTGCCAGCAGCCTCAGGGGGCGGAGCACTGAAGCTTTCTTT; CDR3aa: CASSLRGRSTEAFF
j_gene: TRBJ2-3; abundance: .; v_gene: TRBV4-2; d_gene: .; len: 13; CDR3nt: TGTGCAAGTGGTAAACTTGGCACAGATACGCAGTATTTT; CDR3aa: CASGKLGTDTQYF
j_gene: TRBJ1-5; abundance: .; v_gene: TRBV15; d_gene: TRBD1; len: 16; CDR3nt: TGTGCCACCAGCAGAGGCCCAGGGGGTCTCGATCAGCCCCAGCATTTT; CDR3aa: CATSRGPGGLDQPQHF
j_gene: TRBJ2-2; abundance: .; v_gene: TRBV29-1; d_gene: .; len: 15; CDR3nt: TGCAGCGCCCAAACGCGACACAAAAACACCGGGGAGCTGTTTTTT; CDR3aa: CSAQTRHKNTGELFF
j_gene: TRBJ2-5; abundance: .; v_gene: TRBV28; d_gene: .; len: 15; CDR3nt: TGTGCCAGCAGACCTGGGGGGTTCCTCCAAGAGACCCAGTACTTC; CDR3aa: CASRPGGFLQETQYF
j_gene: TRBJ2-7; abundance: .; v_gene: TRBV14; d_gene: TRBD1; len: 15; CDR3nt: TGTGCCAGCAGCTCCCGGGGACAGGTGAAGGACGAGCAGTACTTC; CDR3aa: CASSSRGQVKDEQYF
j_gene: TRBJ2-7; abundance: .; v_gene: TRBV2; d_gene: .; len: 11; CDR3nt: TGTGCCAGCAAACTCTCCTACGAGCAGTACTTC; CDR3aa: CASKLSYEQYF
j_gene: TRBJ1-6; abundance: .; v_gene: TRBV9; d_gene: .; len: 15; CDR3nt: TGTGCCAGCAGCGGCGGTCGAGGGCGTGGATCACCCCTCCACTTT; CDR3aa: CASSGGRGRGSPLHF
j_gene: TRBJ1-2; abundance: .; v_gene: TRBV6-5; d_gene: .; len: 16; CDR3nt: TGTGCCAGTAGTTACGATTTCGGGGGGGCTTATAAGGGCTACACCTTC; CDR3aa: CASSYDFGGAYKGYTF
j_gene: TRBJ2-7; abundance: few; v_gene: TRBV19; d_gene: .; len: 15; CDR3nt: TGTGCCAGTAGTATAGAAGTCGGGAACCTCTACGAGCAGTACTTC; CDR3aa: CASSIEVGNLYEQYF
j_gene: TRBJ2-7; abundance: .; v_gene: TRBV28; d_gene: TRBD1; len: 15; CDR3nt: TGTGCCAGCAGTTTAAGGACAGGGGGCGGATACGAGCAGTACTTC; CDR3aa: CASSLRTGGGYEQYF
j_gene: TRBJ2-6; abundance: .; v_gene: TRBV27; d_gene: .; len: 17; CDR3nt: TGTGCCAGCAGTTTATCGGGCCCAACCTCTGGGGCCAACGTCCTGACTTTC; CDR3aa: CASSLSGPTSGANVLTF
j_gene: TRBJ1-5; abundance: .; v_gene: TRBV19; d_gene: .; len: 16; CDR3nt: TGTGCCAGTAGTATTACGGCGGACATTAGAAATCAGCCCCAGCATTTT; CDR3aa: CASSITADIRNQPQHF
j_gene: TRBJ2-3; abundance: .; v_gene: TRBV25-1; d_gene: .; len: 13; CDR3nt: TGTGCCAGCAGTGTTGGGCCCACGGATACGCAGTATTTT; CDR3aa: CASSVGPTDTQYF
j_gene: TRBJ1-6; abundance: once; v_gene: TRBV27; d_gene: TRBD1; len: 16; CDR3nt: TGTGCCAGCAGGACTAAGGGACAGGGGGCAAATTCACCCCTCCACTTT; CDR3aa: CASRTKGQGANSPLHF
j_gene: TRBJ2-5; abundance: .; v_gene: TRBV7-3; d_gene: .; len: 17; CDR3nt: TGTGCCAGCAGCTTATCCGGTGGCAGGTCCCTTCAAGAGACCCAGTACTTC; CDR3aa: CASSLSGGRSLQETQYF
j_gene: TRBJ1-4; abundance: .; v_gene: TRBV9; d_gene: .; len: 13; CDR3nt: TGTGCCAGCAGCGTATTGAAGGAGGGAAAACTGTTTTTT; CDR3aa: CASSVLKEGKLFF
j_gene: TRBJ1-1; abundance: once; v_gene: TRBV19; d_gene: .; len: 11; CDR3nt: TGTGCCAGTAGGACAGTATATGAAGCTTTCTTT; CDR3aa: CASRTVYEAFF
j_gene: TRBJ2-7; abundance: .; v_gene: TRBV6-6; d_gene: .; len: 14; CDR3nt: TGTGCCAGCAGTGATAGACACGCCACCTACGAGCAGTACTTC; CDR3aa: CASSDRHATYEQYF
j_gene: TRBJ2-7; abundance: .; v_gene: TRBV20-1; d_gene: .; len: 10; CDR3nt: TGCAGTGCTAGTTCTCACGAGCAGTACTTC; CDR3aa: CSASSHEQYF
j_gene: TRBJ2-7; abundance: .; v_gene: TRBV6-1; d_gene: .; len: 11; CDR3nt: TGTGCCAGCAGAGACGGGTACGAGCAGTACTTC; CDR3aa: CASRDGYEQYF
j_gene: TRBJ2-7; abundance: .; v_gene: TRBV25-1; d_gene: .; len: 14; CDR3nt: TGTGCCAGCAGTGACCTCCGCAGGGGTTACGAGCAGTACTTC; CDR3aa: CASSDLRRGYEQYF
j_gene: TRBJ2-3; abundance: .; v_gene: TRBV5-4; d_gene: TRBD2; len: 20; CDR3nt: TGTGCCAGCAGCCTCGCCGGGACTAGCGGGGGTTGGGGGAGCACAGATACGCAGTATTTT; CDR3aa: CASSLAGTSGGWGSTDTQYF
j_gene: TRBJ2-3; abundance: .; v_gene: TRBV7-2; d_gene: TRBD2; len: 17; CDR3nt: TGTGCCAGCAGCTTAAGGGGCCTAGCGGGGTTCCCGGATACGCAGTATTTT; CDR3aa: CASSLRGLAGFPDTQYF
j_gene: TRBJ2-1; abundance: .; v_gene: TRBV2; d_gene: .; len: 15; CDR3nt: TGTGCCAGCACAGTGGGAGGCCTAGACTACAATGAGCAGTTCTTC; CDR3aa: CASTVGGLDYNEQFF
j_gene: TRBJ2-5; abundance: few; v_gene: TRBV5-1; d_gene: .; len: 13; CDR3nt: TGCGCCAGCCGGGGAAGGGAAGGTGAGACCCAGTACTTC; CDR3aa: CASRGREGETQYF
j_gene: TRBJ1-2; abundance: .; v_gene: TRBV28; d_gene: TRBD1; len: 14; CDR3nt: TGTGCCAGCAGCTCAGAGGGGGCGCGGGGAGGCTACACCTTC; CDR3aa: CASSSEGARGGYTF
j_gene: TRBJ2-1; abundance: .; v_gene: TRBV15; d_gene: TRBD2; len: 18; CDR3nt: TGTGCCACCAGCACCGGACTAGCGGGGCGACGCCAATACAATGAGCAGTTCTTC; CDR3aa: CATSTGLAGRRQYNEQFF
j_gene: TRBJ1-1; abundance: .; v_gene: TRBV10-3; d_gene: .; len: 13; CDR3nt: TGTGCCACCACGGACACGTTGAACACTGAAGCGTTCTTT; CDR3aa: CATTDTLNTEAFF
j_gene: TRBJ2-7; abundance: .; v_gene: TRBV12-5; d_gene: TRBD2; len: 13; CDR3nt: TGTGCTAGTGGTTGGACTAGCGGGTACGAGCAGTACTTC; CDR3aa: CASGWTSGYEQYF
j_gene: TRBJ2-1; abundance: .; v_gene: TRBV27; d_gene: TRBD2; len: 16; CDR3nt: TGTGCCAGCAGTACTTCTAGCGGGAGATCCTACAATGAGCAGTTCTTC; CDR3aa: CASSTSSGRSYNEQFF
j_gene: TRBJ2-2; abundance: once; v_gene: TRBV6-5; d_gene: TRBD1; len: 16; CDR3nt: TGTGCCAGCAGTTACGTCCCGGGACAGAGCACCGGGGAGCTGTTTTTT; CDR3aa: CASSYVPGQSTGELFF
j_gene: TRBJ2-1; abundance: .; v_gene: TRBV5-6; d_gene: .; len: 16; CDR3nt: TGTGCCAGCAGCTTGTTCTCGGGAGAGAACTACAATGAGCAGTTCTTC; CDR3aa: CASSLFSGENYNEQFF
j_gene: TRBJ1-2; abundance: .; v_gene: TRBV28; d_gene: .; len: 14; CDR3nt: TGTGCCAGCAGTTCACCGGGACACGCTTATGGCTACACCTTC; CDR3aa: CASSSPGHAYGYTF
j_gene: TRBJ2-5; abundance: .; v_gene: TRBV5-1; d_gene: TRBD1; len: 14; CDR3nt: TGCGCCAGCTCCTTGGGACAGGGCCGCGAGACCCAGTACTTC; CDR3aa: CASSLGQGRETQYF
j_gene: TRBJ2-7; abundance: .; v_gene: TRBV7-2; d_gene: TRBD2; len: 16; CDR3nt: TGTGCCAGCAGCCCCCTACCACTAGCGCAGGTCTACGAGCAGTACTTC; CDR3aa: CASSPLPLAQVYEQYF
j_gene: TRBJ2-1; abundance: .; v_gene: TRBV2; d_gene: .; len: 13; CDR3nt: TGTGCCAGCAGTGAGAGACAATACAATGAGCAGTTCTTC; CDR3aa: CASSERQYNEQFF
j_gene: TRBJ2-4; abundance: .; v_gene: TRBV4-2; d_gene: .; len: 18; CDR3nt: TGTGCCAGCAGCCAAGACGGGCGGCAGGGCTTAGGCAAAAACATTCAGTACTTC; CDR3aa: CASSQDGRQGLGKNIQYF
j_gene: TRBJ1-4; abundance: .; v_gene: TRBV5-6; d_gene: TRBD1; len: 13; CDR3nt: TGTGCCAGCAGCGTGACAGGGAGCGAAAAACTGTTTTTT; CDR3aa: CASSVTGSEKLFF
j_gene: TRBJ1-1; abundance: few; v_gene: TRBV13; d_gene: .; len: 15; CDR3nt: TGTGCCAGCAGCGACGGGGTTTCGGTGGACACTGAAGCTTTCTTT; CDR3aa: CASSDGVSVDTEAFF
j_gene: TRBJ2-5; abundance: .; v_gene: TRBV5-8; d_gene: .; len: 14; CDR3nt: TGTGCCAGCAGCCTCCTCGGGCAGGGGGAGACCCAGTACTTC; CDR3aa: CASSLLGQGETQYF
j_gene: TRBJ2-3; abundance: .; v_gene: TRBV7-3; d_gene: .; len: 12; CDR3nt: TGTGCCAGCAGTCTTAATGCAGATACGCAGTATTTT; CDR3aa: CASSLNADTQYF
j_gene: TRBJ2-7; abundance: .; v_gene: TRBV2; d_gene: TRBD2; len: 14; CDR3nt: TGTGCCAGCAGGAGCGGGAGGGCCAACTACGAGCAGTACTTC; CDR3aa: CASRSGRANYEQYF